This T cell receptor beta chain is drawn from a study of CD8 T cells in ankylosing spondylitis. This clonotype was seen ten or more times. Its antigen remains unidentified. Germline CDR1 DFQATT, CDR2 SNEGSKA (reference sequence). J gave up 0 bases and V 5 bases, and 4 bases lay outside the gene matches. The CDR3 is 14 residues long. Whole-study findings and limits: The study identified a TCR beta motif of fewer than 10 highly homologous variants that appeared characteristic of ankylosing spondylitis blood. Certain motif variants had earlier been reported in reactive arthritis synovial fluid and blood. Researchers reportedly found disease-linked clones significantly enriched in matched ankylosing spondylitis synovial fluid. Clones linked to disease, bearing a CD8+ phenotype, were relatively rare in peripheral blood.

As the method for making TCR beta libraries, quantitative 5'-RACE with molecular barcodes was used. TCRdb itself ran the 5' RACE reads through MiXCR, one entry per CDR3 protein. This sample has about 840,000 distinct CDR3 sequences; about 10% occur once, and the top ten carry about 0.5%. V usage is TRBV20-1 and J usage is TRBJ2-1; TRBD2 aligns across 7 bases. The receptor comes from a male donor with ankylosing spondylitis. The specimen sequenced was blood, either unsorted or a sorted T cell fraction (not recorded which). The chain's CDR3 is CSAAPSGSYNEQFF. The CDR3 coding sequence is TGCAGTGCTGCCCCTAGCGGCTCCTACAATGAGCAGTTCTTC.